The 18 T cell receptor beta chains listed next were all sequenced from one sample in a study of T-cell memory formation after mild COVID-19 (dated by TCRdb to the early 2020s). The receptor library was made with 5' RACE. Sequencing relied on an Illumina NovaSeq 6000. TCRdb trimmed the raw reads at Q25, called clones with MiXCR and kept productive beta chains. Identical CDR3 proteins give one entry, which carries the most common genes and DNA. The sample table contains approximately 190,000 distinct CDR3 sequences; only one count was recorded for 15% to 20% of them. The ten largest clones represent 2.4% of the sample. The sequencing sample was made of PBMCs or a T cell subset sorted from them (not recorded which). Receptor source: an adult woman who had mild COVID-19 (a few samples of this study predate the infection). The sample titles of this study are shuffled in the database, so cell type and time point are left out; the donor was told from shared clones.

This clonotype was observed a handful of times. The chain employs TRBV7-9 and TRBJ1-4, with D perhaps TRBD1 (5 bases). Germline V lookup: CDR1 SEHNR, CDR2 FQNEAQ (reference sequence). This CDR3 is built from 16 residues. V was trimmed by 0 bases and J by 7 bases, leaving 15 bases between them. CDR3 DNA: TGTGCCAGCAGCTTAGCCCACCGGGGCGGTGGTGAAAAACTGTTTTTT. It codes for CASSLAHRGGGEKLFF.

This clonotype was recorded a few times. The CDR3 nucleotides are TGTGCCAGCAGCCAAGACAGGGGTGGCTATGGCTACACCTTC. It specifies CASSQDRGGYGYTF. This chain uses TRBV3-1 with TRBJ1-2, with a possible D match to TRBD1 (6 bases). Trimming stripped 0 bases from V and 4 bases from J, with 9 bases between. There are 14 residues in the CDR3. Germline values: CDR1 LGHDT, CDR2 YNNKEL (reference sequence). The variable domain in full, completed from reference TRBV3-1 and TRBJ1-2, reads DTAVSQTPKYLVTQMGNDKSIKCEQNLGHDTMYWYKQDSKKFLKIMFSYNNKELIINETVPNRFSPKSPDKAHLNLHINSLELGDSAVYFCASSQDRGGYGYTFGSGTRLTVV.

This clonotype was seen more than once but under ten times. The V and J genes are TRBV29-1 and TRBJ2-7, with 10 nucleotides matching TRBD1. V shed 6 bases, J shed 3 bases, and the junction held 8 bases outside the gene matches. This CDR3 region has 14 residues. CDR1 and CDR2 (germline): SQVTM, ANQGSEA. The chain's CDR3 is CSVARDRGGYEQYF. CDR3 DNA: TGCAGCGTCGCACGGGACAGGGGTGGCTACGAGCAGTACTTC.

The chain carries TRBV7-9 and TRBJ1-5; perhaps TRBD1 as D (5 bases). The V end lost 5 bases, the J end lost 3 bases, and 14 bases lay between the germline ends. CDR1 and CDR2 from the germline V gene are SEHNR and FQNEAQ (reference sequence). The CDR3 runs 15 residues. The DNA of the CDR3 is TGTGCCAGCAGCCCGGAAGGGGCCCCCAATCAGCCCCAGCATTTT. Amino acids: CASSPEGAPNQPQHF.

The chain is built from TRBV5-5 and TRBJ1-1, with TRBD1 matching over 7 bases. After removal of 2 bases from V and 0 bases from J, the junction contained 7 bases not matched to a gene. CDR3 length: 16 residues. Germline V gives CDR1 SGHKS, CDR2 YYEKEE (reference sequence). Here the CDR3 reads CASSFQTGNMNTEAFF. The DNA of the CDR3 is TGTGCCAGCAGCTTCCAGACAGGGAACATGAACACTGAAGCTTTCTTT.

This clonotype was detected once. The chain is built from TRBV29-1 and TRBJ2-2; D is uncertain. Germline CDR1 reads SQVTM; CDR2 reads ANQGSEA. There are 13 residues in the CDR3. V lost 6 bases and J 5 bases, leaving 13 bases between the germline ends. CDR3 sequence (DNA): TGCAGCGTCCATGTAACGACGACCGGGGAGCTGTTTTTT. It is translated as CSVHVTTTGELFF.

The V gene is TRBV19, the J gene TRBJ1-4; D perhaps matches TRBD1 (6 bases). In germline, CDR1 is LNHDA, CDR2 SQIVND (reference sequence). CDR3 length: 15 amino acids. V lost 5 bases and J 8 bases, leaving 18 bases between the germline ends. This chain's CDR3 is CASSPGGAGDEKLFF. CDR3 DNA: TGTGCCAGTAGTCCTGGGGGGGCCGGGGACGAAAAACTGTTTTTT.

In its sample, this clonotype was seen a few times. CDR3 nucleotides: TGTGCCAGCAGCTTATGGCCTAATGAAAAACTGTTTTTT. Its translation: CASSLWPNEKLFF. The chain employs TRBV11-2 and TRBJ1-4; D unclear. Trimming took off 2 bases at V and 3 bases at J, with 4 bases between the two ends. Germline V gene data show CDR1 as SGHAT and CDR2 as FQNNGV. The CDR3 spans 13 residues.

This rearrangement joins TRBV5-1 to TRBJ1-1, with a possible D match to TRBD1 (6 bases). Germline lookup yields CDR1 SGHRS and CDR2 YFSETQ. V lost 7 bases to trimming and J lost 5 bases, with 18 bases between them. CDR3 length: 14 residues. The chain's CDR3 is CASGKTGSRTEAFF. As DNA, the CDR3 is TGCGCCAGCGGAAAAACAGGGTCGAGGACTGAAGCTTTCTTT.

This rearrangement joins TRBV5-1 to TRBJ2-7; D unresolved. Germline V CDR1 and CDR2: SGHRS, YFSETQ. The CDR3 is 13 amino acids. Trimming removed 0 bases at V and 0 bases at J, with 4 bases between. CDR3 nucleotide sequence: TGCGCCAGCAGCTTGGAACTCTCCTACGAGCAGTACTTC. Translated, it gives CASSLELSYEQYF.

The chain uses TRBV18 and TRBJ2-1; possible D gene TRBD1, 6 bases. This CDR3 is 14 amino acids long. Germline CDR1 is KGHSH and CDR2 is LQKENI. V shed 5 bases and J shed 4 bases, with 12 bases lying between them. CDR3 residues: CASSVRGSYNEQFF. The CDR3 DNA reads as TGTGCCAGCTCAGTCAGGGGCAGTTACAATGAGCAGTTCTTC.

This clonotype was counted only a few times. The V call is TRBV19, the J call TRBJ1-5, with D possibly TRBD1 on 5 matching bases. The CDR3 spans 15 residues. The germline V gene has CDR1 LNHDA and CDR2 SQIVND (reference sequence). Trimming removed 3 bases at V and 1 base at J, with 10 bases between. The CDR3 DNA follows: TGTGCCAGTAGTATGGGACCAGTAAGCAATCAGCCCCAGCATTTT. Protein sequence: CASSMGPVSNQPQHF.

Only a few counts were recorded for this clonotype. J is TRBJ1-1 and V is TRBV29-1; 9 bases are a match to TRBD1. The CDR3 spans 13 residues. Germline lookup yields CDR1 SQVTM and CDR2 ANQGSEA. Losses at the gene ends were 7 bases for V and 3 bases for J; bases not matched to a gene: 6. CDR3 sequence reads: CSAWTGADTEAFF. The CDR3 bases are TGCAGCGCCTGGACAGGGGCGGACACTGAAGCTTTCTTT.

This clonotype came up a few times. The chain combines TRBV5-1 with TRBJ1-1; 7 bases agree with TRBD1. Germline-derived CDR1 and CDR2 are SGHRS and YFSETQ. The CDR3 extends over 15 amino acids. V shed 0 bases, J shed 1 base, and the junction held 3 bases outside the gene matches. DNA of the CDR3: TGCGCCAGCAGCTTGGTTGCAGGGGGGAACACTGAAGCTTTCTTT. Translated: CASSLVAGGNTEAFF.

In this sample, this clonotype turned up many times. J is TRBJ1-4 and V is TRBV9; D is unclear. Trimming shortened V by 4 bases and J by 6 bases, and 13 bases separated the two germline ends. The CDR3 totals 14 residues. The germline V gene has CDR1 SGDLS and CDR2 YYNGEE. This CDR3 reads CASSPGLLDEKLFF. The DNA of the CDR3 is TGTGCCAGCAGCCCGGGCCTGCTCGATGAAAAACTGTTTTTT.

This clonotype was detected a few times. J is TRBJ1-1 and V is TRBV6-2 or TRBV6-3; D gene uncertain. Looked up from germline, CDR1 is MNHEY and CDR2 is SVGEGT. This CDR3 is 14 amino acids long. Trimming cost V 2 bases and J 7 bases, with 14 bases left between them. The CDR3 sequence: CASSYTGQAGEAFF. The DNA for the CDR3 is TGTGCCAGCAGTTACACCGGCCAGGCGGGTGAAGCTTTCTTT.

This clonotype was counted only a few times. The CDR3 is CASSIDGTLYNEQFF. CDR3 sequence (DNA): TGTGCCAGTAGTATAGACGGGACTCTATACAATGAGCAGTTCTTC. V usage is TRBV19 and J usage is TRBJ2-1; D might be TRBD2 (6 bases). The CDR3 contains 15 residues. The germline V gene has CDR1 LNHDA and CDR2 SQIVND (reference sequence). The V gene lost 0 bases and the J gene lost 4 bases, with 10 bases spanning the gap.

DNA of the CDR3: TGCGCCAGCAGCCCGGGGGGGAGCGCTGAAGCTTTCTTT. Translating gives CASSPGGSAEAFF. This chain joins TRBV5-1 and TRBJ1-1, with D possibly being TRBD1 (5 bases). Trimming took 4 bases from V and 6 from J, leaving 13 bases between them. The CDR3 loop spans 13 amino acids. Germline assignment: CDR1 SGHRS and CDR2 YFSETQ.